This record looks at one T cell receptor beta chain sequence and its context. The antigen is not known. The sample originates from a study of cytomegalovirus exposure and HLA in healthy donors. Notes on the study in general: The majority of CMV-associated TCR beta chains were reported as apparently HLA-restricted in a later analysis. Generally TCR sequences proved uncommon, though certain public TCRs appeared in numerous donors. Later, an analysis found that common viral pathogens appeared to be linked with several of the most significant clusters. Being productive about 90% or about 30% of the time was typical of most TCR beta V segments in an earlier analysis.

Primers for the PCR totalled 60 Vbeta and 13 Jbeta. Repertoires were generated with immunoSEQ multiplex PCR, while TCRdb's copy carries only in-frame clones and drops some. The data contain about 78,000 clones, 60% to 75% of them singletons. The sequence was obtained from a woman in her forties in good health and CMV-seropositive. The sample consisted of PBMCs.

The CDR3 DNA reads as TGTGCCAGCAGTGACTCGGGACAGGGCCATGGCTACACCTTC. Protein sequence: CASSDSGQGHGYTF. The chain links TRBV6-4 to TRBJ1-2; 9 bases align to TRBD1. Per germline, CDR1 MRHNA and CDR2 SNTAGT. The CDR3 length is 14 residues. J gave up 6 bases and V 0 bases, and 2 bases lay outside the gene matches.